Below, 20 T cell receptor beta chains from the same sample are listed, as sequenced in a study of T cells in Graves' hyperthyroidism and ophthalmopathy (dated by TCRdb to about 2019). The library was prepared using multiplex PCR. Sequencing was performed on an Illumina HiSeq 2000. The TCR beta CDR3 regions were amplified from RNA transcripts. For the first round of RT-PCR on the TCR CDR3, the HTBI primer set was used together with the Qiagen OneStep RT-PCR kit. The raw public data were reprocessed by TCRdb itself: fastp quality trimming at Q25, MiXCR clonotype calling, in-frame beta chains only. Rows matching on CDR3 protein sequence are summarized as one entry with the most common DNA and genes. The sample table lists approximately 510,000 distinct CDR3 sequences, 35% to 50% of them with a count of one. The ten largest account for 44% of the sample. Sequencing input: peripheral blood or thyroid tissue (not recorded which). All receptors come from an adult woman with Graves' disease, either hyperthyroidism or ophthalmopathy (not recorded which).

This clonotype was recorded many times. Germline and junction disagree at one end, which may indicate a read error. V is TRBV5-1 and J is TRBJ1-4; 8 positions match TRBD1. The germline V gene encodes CDR1 SGHRS and CDR2 YFSETQ. The length of the CDR3 is 14 residues. The CDR3 protein is CASSFGQGNEKLFF. The CDR3 DNA sequence: TGTGCCAGCAGCTTCGGACAGGGAAATGAAAAACTGTTTTTT.

There are a few counts of this clonotype. This chain links TRBV11-2 with TRBJ2-7, with a possible D match to TRBD1 (6 bases). The CDR3 consists of 16 residues. Trimming removed 3 bases at V and 7 bases at J, with 22 bases between. Germline V CDR1 and CDR2: SGHAT, FQNNGV. The DNA for the CDR3 is TGTGCCAGCAGCTTTCGGGACACACTACTCCATTTTGAGCAGTACTTC. Encoded protein: CASSFRDTLLHFEQYF.

V usage is TRBV15 and J usage is TRBJ2-7; D may be TRBD1 or TRBD2 (5 bases each). The V gene's germline CDR1 is LNHNV and CDR2 YYDKDF (reference sequence). The CDR3 totals 15 residues. Trimming shortened V by 3 bases and J by 7 bases, and 19 bases separated the two germline ends. The CDR3, as DNA: TGTGCCACCAGCAGCCCGGGGCACAGTCTGAGGGAGCAGTACTTC. Its translation: CATSSPGHSLREQYF.

This clonotype has at least ten counts. This chain connects TRBV12-3 or TRBV12-4 to TRBJ1-2; no definite D call. V was clipped by 1 base and J by 5 bases, with 8 bases between them. The CDR3 is made up of 13 amino acids. The CDR3 sequence: CASSLVREYGYTF. CDR3 bases: TGTGCCAGCAGTTTAGTCCGGGAATATGGCTACACCTTC.

Only one count was recorded for this clonotype. The CDR3: CASSRSRLAVMETQYF. CDR3 bases: TGTGCCAGCAGCCGATCACGACTAGCGGTCATGGAGACCCAGTACTTC. The V gene is TRBV7-8, the J gene TRBJ2-5; 9 bases agree with TRBD2. The CDR3 is 16 residues long. With V trimmed by 5 bases and J by 5 bases, 12 bases remained unmatched. Germline lookup yields CDR1 SGHVS and CDR2 FQNEAQ.

This rearrangement joins TRBV7-8 to TRBJ2-7; a weak D match, TRBD2 (5 bases). V was trimmed by 7 bases and J by 6 bases, leaving 10 bases between them. The CDR3 covers 11 residues. Germline lookup yields CDR1 SGHVS and CDR2 FQNEAQ. This CDR3 reads CASIEGSEQYF. Written as DNA, the CDR3 is TGTGCCAGCATCGAGGGAAGCGAGCAGTACTTC.

At least ten counts were recorded for this clonotype. The gene calls are TRBV7-9 and TRBJ1-5; TRBD1 matches 7 bases. The germline V gene encodes CDR1 SEHNR and CDR2 FQNEAQ (reference sequence). This CDR3 contains 12 residues. V was pared by 5 bases and J by 7 bases, with 2 bases of the junction left unmatched. CDR3 DNA: TGTGCCAGCAGCAACAGGGGCCAGCCCCAGCATTTT. Protein sequence: CASSNRGQPQHF.

The genes are TRBV29-1 and TRBJ1-1; tentatively, D is TRBD1 (6 bases). Germline assignment: CDR1 SQVTM and CDR2 ANQGSEA. The CDR3 length is 11 residues. Trimming shortened V by 7 bases and J by 5 bases, and 11 bases separated the two germline ends. CDR3: CSAKQGTEAFF. CDR3 DNA: TGCAGCGCGAAACAGGGAACTGAAGCTTTCTTT.

The rearrangement joins TRBV7-9 to TRBJ1-1; tentatively, D is TRBD1 (6 bases). This CDR3 spans 14 amino acids. Germline V gene sequence: CDR1 SEHNR, CDR2 FQNEAQ (reference sequence). The CDR3 region has the DNA TGTGCTAGAGGCGGCAGGGGAGGGAACACTGAAGCTTTCTTT. It translates to CARGGRGGNTEAFF.

This clonotype has a single count. V and J are TRBV7-9 and TRBJ1-2, with 7 bases lining up with TRBD1. The CDR3 has 16 amino acids. Germline V gene lookup returns CDR1 SEHNR and CDR2 FQNEAQ (reference sequence). V shed 5 bases and J 1 base; nucleotides not matched to a gene: 10. The CDR3 protein is CASSTGGTEDNYGYTF. CDR3 DNA: TGTGCCAGCAGCACTGGGGGGACAGAGGATAACTATGGCTACACCTTC.

The chain joins TRBV29-1 to TRBJ1-1; 10 nucleotides line up with TRBD1. The V gene's germline CDR1 is SQVTM and CDR2 ANQGSEA. After removal of 6 bases from V and 4 bases from J, the junction contained 8 bases not matched to a gene. The CDR3 runs to 14 residues. CDR3: CSVPQTGGGTEAFF. The CDR3 nucleotides read TGCAGCGTGCCTCAGACAGGGGGCGGCACTGAAGCTTTCTTT.

The V call is TRBV20-1, the J call TRBJ2-1; 9 nucleotides align to TRBD2. The CDR3 contains 14 residues. Losses at the gene ends were 6 bases for V and 3 bases for J; bases not matched to a gene: 6. Germline V lookup: CDR1 DFQATT, CDR2 SNEGSKA (reference sequence). The CDR3 nucleotides are TGCAGTGCCAGCGGGAGGTGGGGCTACAATGAGCAGTTCTTC. As protein: CSASGRWGYNEQFF.

This sequence joins TRBV10-3 and TRBJ2-2, with a possible D match to TRBD1 (6 bases). Germline loops: CDR1 ENHRY, CDR2 SYGVKD. V dropped 10 bases and J dropped 3 bases, with 18 bases sitting between them. This CDR3 has 15 amino acids. CDR3 region: CATMRTGSDTGELFF. In nucleotides, the CDR3 is TGTGCCACCATGAGAACAGGGTCGGACACCGGGGAGCTGTTTTTT.

The V and J genes are TRBV29-1 and TRBJ2-5; D is ambiguous. The germline gives CDR1 SQVTM, CDR2 ANQGSEA. Trimming took 4 bases from V and 4 from J, leaving 7 bases between them. The CDR3 contains 11 residues. CDR3 sequence reads: CSVGNRETQYF. CDR3 bases: TGCAGCGTTGGGAACCGAGAGACCCAGTACTTC.

The V gene is TRBV9, the J gene TRBJ2-7, with 7 bases aligning to TRBD1. V gave up 2 bases and J gave up 3 bases; unmatched junction bases: 2. The V gene's germline CDR1 is SGDLS and CDR2 YYNGEE. The length of the CDR3 is 13 residues. The CDR3 nucleotides read TGTGCCAGCAGCGTTGGACAGGACTACGAGCAGTACTTC. Amino acid sequence: CASSVGQDYEQYF.

The chain has TRBV11-2 and TRBJ2-2, with D unclear. The germline V gene encodes CDR1 SGHAT and CDR2 FQNNGV. The CDR3 runs to 15 residues. Trimming took off 9 bases at V and 2 bases at J, with 16 bases between the two ends. The CDR3 nucleotides are TGTGCCAGTAGTATGGAGACGGACAACACCGGGGAGCTGTTTTTT. It translates to CASSMETDNTGELFF. Combining the CDR3 with reference TRBV11-2 and TRBJ2-2 gives the whole variable domain EAGVAQSPRYKIIEKRQSVAFWCNPISGHATLYWYQQILGQGPKLLIQFQNNGVVDDSQLPKDRFSAERLKGVDSTLKIQPAKLEDSAVYLCASSMETDNTGELFFGEGSRLTVL.

The chain joins TRBV25-1 to TRBJ1-6; 8 bases map to TRBD1. The CDR3 length is 19 residues. J lost 0 bases, V lost 6 bases, and 13 bases had no gene match. Germline CDR1 reads MGHDK; CDR2 reads SYGVNS. The CDR3 loop reads CASSPPWGDRSSYNSPLHF. CDR3 DNA sequence: TGTGCCAGCAGCCCCCCTTGGGGGGACAGGAGCTCCTATAATTCACCCCTCCACTTT.

With respect to this clonotype: The DNA is omitted, as the CDR3 cannot be located on it reliably, and the CDR3 follows TCRdb's listing. This chain uses TRBV7-7 with TRBJ2-7; the table calls TRBD1, which could not be checked here. From its first to its last residue, the CDR3 has 15 amino acids. CDR1 SSHAT and CDR2 FNYEAQ come from the germline V gene (reference sequence). This CDR3 is CASSHIFGQGDEQYF.

J is TRBJ2-7 and V is TRBV7-8, with D tentatively TRBD1 or TRBD2 (5 bases each). With 5 bases removed from V and 7 bases from J, the gap between germline ends came to 15 bases. Germline loops: CDR1 SGHVS, CDR2 FQNEAQ. The CDR3 is 13 amino acids. Here the CDR3 reads CASSRDLQEEQYF. For the CDR3, the DNA is TGTGCCAGCAGCCGGGACCTTCAAGAGGAGCAGTACTTC.

The chain combines TRBV6-1 with TRBJ1-5; a weak D match, TRBD1 (5 bases). Trimming removed 6 bases at V and 1 base at J, with 13 bases between. Germline CDR1 and CDR2: MNHNS and SASEGT. This CDR3 region has 15 residues. The CDR3 loop reads CASSRPGLSNQPQHF. CDR3 DNA sequence: TGTGCCAGCAGCCGACCGGGACTGAGCAATCAGCCCCAGCATTTT.